Below are 9 T cell receptor beta chains sequenced from a single sample in a study of T cells in Graves' hyperthyroidism and ophthalmopathy. Amplified TCR beta CDR3 regions came from RNA transcripts. A first-round RT-PCR of the TCR CDR3 used the HTBI primer set. In TCRdb, the multiplex PCR reads were re-called with MiXCR into one record per CDR3 protein. Here the sample spans approximately 400,000 distinct CDR3 sequences, roughly 12% being singletons. Sequencing was performed on blood. These receptors originate from a man in his thirties or forties with Graves' hyperthyroidism that later progressed to Graves' ophthalmopathy.

The genes are TRBV7-2 and TRBJ1-6, with a tentative D call TRBD1 (5 bases). The CDR3 covers 17 residues. The V end was cut by 1 base, the J end by 4 bases, with 14 bases between. The germline V gene has CDR1 SGHTA and CDR2 FQGNSA. The CDR3 DNA reads as TGTGCCAGCAGCTTAGAAGGGGCCGGAGTGTATAATTCACCCCTCCACTTT. Its protein is CASSLEGAGVYNSPLHF. Using reference TRBV7-2 and TRBJ1-6 for the parts outside the CDR3, the full variable domain is GAGVSQSPSNKVTEKGKDVELRCDPISGHTALYWYRQSLGQGLEFLIYFQGNSAPDKSGLPSDRFSAERTGGSVSTLTIQRTQQEDSAVYLCASSLEGAGVYNSPLHFGNGTRLTVT.

The chain recombines TRBV9 with TRBJ2-2; D is perhaps TRBD1 (6 bases). Germline V CDR1 and CDR2: SGDLS, YYNGEE. Trimming stripped 5 bases from V and 1 base from J, with 12 bases between. This CDR3 has 15 residues. CDR3: CASRLGHLNTGELFF. CDR3 DNA: TGTGCCAGCAGGTTGGGACATCTGAACACCGGGGAGCTGTTTTTT. The entire variable domain, with the rest obtained from reference TRBV9 and TRBJ2-2, is as follows: DSGVTQTPKHLITATGQRVTLRCSPRSGDLSVYWYQQSLDQGLQFLIQYYNGEERAKGNILERFSAQQFPDLHSELNLSSLELGDSALYFCASRLGHLNTGELFFGEGSRLTVL.

This chain joins TRBV5-4 and TRBJ2-7, with D possibly matching TRBD2 (6 bases). The V end was cut by 5 bases, the J end by 4 bases, with 16 bases between. CDR3 length: 14 residues. Germline CDR1 is SGHNT and CDR2 is YYREEE (reference sequence). The CDR3 sequence: CASSRDGGAYEQYF. CDR3 nucleotides: TGTGCCAGCAGTAGGGATGGAGGGGCGTACGAGCAGTACTTC.

This clonotype has just a few counts. A much larger clone lies one base from this, so it may be a read error. This sequence joins TRBV9 and TRBJ1-1; weak D call: TRBD1 (6 bases). Germline V CDR1 and CDR2: SGDLS, YYNGEE. The CDR3 consists of 14 residues. V lost 0 bases, J lost 3 bases, and 9 bases lay in between. As DNA, the CDR3 is TGTGCCAGCAGCGTAGGAGGGGGGCACACTGAAGCTTTCTTT. Its translation: CASSVGGGHTEAFF.

This clonotype appeared a few times. V is TRBV6-1 and J is TRBJ1-6; D is undetermined. Trimming pared 7 bases from V and 7 bases from J, leaving 11 bases between. Germline assignment: CDR1 MNHNS and CDR2 SASEGT. This CDR3 has 13 amino acids. Written as DNA, the CDR3 is TGTGCCAGCATTGAGGCGGGAAATTCACCCCTCCACTTT. Translating gives CASIEAGNSPLHF.

Ten or more counts support this clonotype. The gene calls are TRBV11-2 and TRBJ2-5; 11 nucleotides agree with TRBD1. CDR3 length: 16 residues. CDR1 and CDR2 from the germline V gene are SGHAT and FQNNGV. The V gene end was trimmed by 6 bases and the J gene end by 4 bases; junction bases not matched to a gene: 10. The CDR3 reads CASSFRGTGGGETQYF. The CDR3 DNA follows: TGTGCCAGCAGTTTCCGTGGGACAGGGGGGGGAGAGACCCAGTACTTC. The whole variable domain, remainder taken from reference TRBV11-2 and TRBJ2-5, is EAGVAQSPRYKIIEKRQSVAFWCNPISGHATLYWYQQILGQGPKLLIQFQNNGVVDDSQLPKDRFSAERLKGVDSTLKIQPAKLEDSAVYLCASSFRGTGGGETQYFGPGTRLLVL.

About this clonotype: A much larger clone sits a single nucleotide away, making a read error possible. This chain connects TRBV28 to TRBJ1-1; tentatively, D is TRBD1 (5 bases). Germline V gene sequence: CDR1 MDHEN, CDR2 SYDVKM. This CDR3 contains 14 residues. In DNA, the CDR3 is TGTGCCAGCAGTTTCCGGGGGAGGGGCACTGAAGCTTCCTTT. This codes for CASSFRGRGTEASF. Together with reference TRBV28 and TRBJ1-1, the CDR3 gives the full variable domain: DVKVTQSSRYLVKRTGEKVFLECVQDMDHENMFWYRQDPGLGLRLIYFSYDVKMKEKGDIPEGYSVSREKKERFSLILESASTNQTSMYLCASSFRGRGTEASFGQGTRLTVV.

This clonotype occurred a few times. The rearrangement uses TRBV18 and TRBJ2-5; 12 bases map to TRBD1. Germline CDR1 reads KGHSH; CDR2 reads LQKENI. Germline trimming cut 2 bases from V and 3 bases from J; bases unmatched to any gene: 7. The CDR3 has 17 amino acids. This chain's CDR3 is CASSPWPGTGGKETQYF. DNA for the CDR3: TGTGCCAGCTCACCATGGCCCGGGACAGGGGGCAAAGAGACCCAGTACTTC.

This clonotype was recorded many times. The V call is TRBV6-6, the J call TRBJ1-5; maybe TRBD1 (6 bases). V lost 0 bases and J lost 6, with 15 bases in between. Germline V CDR1 and CDR2: MNHNY, SVGAGI (reference sequence). The CDR3 loop spans 16 amino acids. The CDR3 coding sequence is TGTGCCAGCAGTTACTCGAACTGGCGGGGGGCTCAGCCCCAGCATTTT. Translating it yields CASSYSNWRGAQPQHF.